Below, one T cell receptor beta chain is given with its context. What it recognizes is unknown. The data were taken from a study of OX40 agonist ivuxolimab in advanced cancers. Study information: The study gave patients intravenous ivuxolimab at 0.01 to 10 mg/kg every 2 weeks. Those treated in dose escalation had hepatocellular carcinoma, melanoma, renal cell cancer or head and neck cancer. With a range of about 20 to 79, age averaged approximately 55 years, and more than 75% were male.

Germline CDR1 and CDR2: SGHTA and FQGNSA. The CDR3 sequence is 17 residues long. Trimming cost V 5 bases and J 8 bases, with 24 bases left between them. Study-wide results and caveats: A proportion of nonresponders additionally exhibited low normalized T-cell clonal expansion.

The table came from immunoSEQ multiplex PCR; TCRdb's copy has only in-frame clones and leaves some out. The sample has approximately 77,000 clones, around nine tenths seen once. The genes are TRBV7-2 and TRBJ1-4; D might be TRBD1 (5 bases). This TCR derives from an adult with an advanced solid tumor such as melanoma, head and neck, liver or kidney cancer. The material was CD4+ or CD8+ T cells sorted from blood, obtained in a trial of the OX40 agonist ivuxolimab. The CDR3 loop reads CASSPLGGGLRGEKLFF. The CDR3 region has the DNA TGTGCCAGCAGCCCCCTCGGGGGGGGATTGAGAGGGGAAAAACTGTTTTTT.